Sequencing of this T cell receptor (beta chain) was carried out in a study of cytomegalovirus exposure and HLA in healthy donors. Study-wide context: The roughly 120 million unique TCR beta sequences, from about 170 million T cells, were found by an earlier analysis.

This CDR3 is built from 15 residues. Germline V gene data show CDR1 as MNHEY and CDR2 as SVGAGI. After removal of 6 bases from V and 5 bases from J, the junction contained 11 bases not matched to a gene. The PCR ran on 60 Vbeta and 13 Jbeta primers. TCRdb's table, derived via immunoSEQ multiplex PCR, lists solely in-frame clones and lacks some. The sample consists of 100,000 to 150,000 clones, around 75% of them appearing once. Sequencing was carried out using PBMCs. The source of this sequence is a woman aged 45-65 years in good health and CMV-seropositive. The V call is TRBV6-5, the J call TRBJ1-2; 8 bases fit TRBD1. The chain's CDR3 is CASSVGQGFWYGYTF. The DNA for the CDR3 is TGTGCCAGCAGCGTAGGACAGGGATTTTGGTATGGCTACACCTTC.